This TCR beta chain was sequenced in a study of OX40 agonist ivuxolimab in advanced cancers. TCRdb's table, derived via immunoSEQ multiplex PCR, lists solely in-frame clones and lacks some. The data hold 77,000 or so clones, with around 91% observed a single time. With respect to this clone: Its antigen is undetermined.

Regarding the study as a whole: The mean number of expanded clones was higher in CD8+ T cells than in CD4+.

Specimen: CD4+ or CD8+ T cells sorted from blood, collected in a trial of the OX40 agonist ivuxolimab. This TCR came from an adult with an advanced solid tumor such as melanoma, head and neck, liver or kidney cancer.

For the CDR3, the DNA is TGTGCCAGCAGTGATACAGGGGTCGGCTACGAGCAGTACTTC. Encoded protein: CASSDTGVGYEQYF. The rearrangement joins TRBV2 to TRBJ2-7; 7 positions match TRBD1. The CDR3 covers 14 residues. The V gene end was trimmed by 3 bases and the J gene end by 3 bases; junction bases not matched to a gene: 5. The germline V gene encodes CDR1 SNHLY and CDR2 FYNNEI.